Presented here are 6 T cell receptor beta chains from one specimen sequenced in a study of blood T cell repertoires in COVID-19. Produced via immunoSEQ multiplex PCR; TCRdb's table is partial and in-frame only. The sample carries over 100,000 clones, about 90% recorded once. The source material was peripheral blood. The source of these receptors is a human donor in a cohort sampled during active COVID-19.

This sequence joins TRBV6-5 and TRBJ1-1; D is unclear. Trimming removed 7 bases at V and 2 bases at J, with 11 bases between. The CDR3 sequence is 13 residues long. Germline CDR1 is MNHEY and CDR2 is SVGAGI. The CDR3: CASIDFTNTEAFF. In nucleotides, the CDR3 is TGTGCCAGCATCGACTTCACAAACACTGAAGCTTTCTTT.

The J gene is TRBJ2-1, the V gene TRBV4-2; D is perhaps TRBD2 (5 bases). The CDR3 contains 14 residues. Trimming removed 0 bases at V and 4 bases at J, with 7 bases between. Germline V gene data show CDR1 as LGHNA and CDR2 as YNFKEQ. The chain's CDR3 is CASSQDTGYNEQFF. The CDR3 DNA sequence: TGTGCCAGCAGCCAAGATACGGGGTACAATGAGCAGTTCTTC.

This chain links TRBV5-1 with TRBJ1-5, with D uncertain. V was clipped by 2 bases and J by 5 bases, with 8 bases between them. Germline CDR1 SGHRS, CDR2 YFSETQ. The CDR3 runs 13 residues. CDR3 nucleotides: TGCGCCAGCAGCTTAAGAGGAGATCAGCCCCAGCATTTT. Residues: CASSLRGDQPQHF.

Here the CDR3 DNA reads TGTGCCAGCAGCTTAGACCAGGGGGCTAGTAATGAGCAGTTCTTC. This translates into CASSLDQGASNEQFF. This rearrangement joins TRBV7-3 to TRBJ2-1; 8 bases are a match to TRBD1. CDR3 size: 15 residues. Germline trimming cut 2 bases from V and 7 bases from J; bases unmatched to any gene: 7. CDR1 is SGHTA, CDR2 FQGTGA, per germline. Complete variable domain (other parts from reference TRBV7-3 and TRBJ2-1): GAGVSQTPSNKVTEKGKYVELRCDPISGHTALYWYRQSLGQGPEFLIYFQGTGAADDSGLPNDRFFAVRPEGSVSTLKIQRTERGDSAVYLCASSLDQGASNEQFFGPGTRLTVL.

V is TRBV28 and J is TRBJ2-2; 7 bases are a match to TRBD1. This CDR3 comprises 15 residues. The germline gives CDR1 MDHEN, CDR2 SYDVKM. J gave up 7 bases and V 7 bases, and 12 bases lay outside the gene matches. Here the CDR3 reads CASKTGNYQVGELFF. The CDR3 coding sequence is TGTGCCAGCAAGACAGGGAACTATCAGGTCGGGGAGCTGTTTTTT.

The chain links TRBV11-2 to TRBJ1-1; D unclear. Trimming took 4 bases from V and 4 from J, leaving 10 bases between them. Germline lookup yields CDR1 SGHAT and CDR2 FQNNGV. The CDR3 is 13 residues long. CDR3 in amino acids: CASSYRPGTEAFF. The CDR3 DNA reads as TGTGCCAGCAGCTACCGACCGGGCACTGAAGCTTTCTTT.